The 27 T cell receptor beta chains listed next were all sequenced from one sample in a study of blood T cell repertoires in COVID-19 (dated by TCRdb to the early 2020s). The library was produced with the immunoSEQ multiplex PCR assay. TCRdb's version of the immuneACCESS table is confined to in-frame rearrangements and falls short of the full clone set. An unresolved V gene accounts for under half of the shortfall where checked; the remainder is of unknown origin. Here the sample has about 200,000 clones; 87% occur a single time. 2% to 2.5% of the sample lies in the top ten. The sequencing sample was made of PBMCs or T cells enriched from blood (not recorded which). These receptors all stem from a woman aged 25 to 39 who had recovered from COVID-19.

The chain joins TRBV4-2 to TRBJ1-2; 8 nucleotides agree with TRBD1. J lost 1 base, V lost 0 bases, and 7 bases had no gene match. Per the germline V gene, CDR1 is LGHNA and CDR2 is YNFKEQ. The CDR3 length is 17 residues. This CDR3 reads CASSQEGTGRGNYGYTF. Written as DNA, the CDR3 is TGTGCCAGCAGCCAAGAGGGGACAGGTCGAGGTAACTATGGCTACACCTTC.

DNA of the CDR3: TGCGCCAGCAGCCCTGGGACAGGGGGCGGTCAAAATACGCAGTATTTT. This encodes CASSPGTGGGQNTQYF. The rearrangement links TRBV5-1 to TRBJ2-3; the match to TRBD1 covers 12 bases. Per the germline V gene, CDR1 is SGHRS and CDR2 is YFSETQ. Trimming removed 4 bases from V and 7 bases from J; junction bases left unmatched: 10. The CDR3 loop spans 16 amino acids.

A few counts support this clone. The chain links TRBV6-2 or TRBV6-3 to TRBJ2-7; 9 bases align to TRBD1. Germline V CDR1 and CDR2: MNHEY, SVGEGT. Trimming took 6 bases from V and 0 from J; bases not matched to a gene: 6. The CDR3 covers 15 residues. The CDR3: CASSHGQGLSYEQYF. CDR3 coding DNA: TGTGCCAGCAGCCACGGACAGGGGCTCTCCTACGAGCAGTACTTC.

The chain combines TRBV7-9 with TRBJ2-7, with TRBD2 identical over 7 bases. This CDR3 spans 15 amino acids. Per germline, CDR1 SEHNR and CDR2 FQNEAQ (reference sequence). The junction had 16 bases not matched to a gene; V was cut back by 5 bases and J by 9 bases. The CDR3, as DNA: TGTGCCAGCAGCCCCGATGGAGCGGGAAGGGTCGGGCAGTACTTC. This sequence encodes CASSPDGAGRVGQYF.

V and J are TRBV4-1 and TRBJ1-6; tentative D call: TRBD1 (5 bases). CDR1 and CDR2 (germline): MGHRA, YSYEKL. The CDR3 has 17 residues. The ends were cut back, 0 bases at V and 5 bases at J, with 14 bases in the middle. CDR3 in amino acids: CASSQDPREGNNSPLHF. Here the CDR3 DNA reads TGCGCCAGCAGCCAAGACCCGAGGGAGGGGAATAATTCACCCCTCCACTTT.

This chain joins TRBV6-4 and TRBJ2-3, with a possible D match to TRBD2 (6 bases). Germline lookup yields CDR1 MRHNA and CDR2 SNTAGT. This CDR3 has 14 residues. Trimming removed 3 bases at V and 3 bases at J, with 10 bases between. Here the CDR3 DNA reads TGTGCCAGCAGTGAGGAGGGTAGGACAGATACGCAGTATTTT. Translation: CASSEEGRTDTQYF.

V and J are TRBV18 and TRBJ2-7; D is unresolved. Germline assignment: CDR1 KGHSH and CDR2 LQKENI. The CDR3 is 14 amino acids. V shed 5 bases and J shed 0 bases, with 11 bases lying between them. CDR3 sequence reads: CASSGAESSYEQYF. CDR3 coding DNA: TGTGCCAGCTCAGGAGCAGAGAGCTCCTACGAGCAGTACTTC. The full variable domain, rest sourced from reference TRBV18 and TRBJ2-7, is NAGVMQNPRHLVRRRGQEARLRCSPMKGHSHVYWYRQLPEEGLKFMVYLQKENIIDESGMPKERFSAEFPKEGPSILRIQQVVRGDSAAYFCASSGAESSYEQYFGPGTRLTVT.

The gene calls are TRBV24-1 and TRBJ2-1; 12 bases fit TRBD2. The CDR3 spans 18 residues. CDR1 and CDR2 from the germline V gene are KGHDR and SFDVKD. The trim removed 4 bases at V and 3 bases at J, leaving 9 bases unmatched. The CDR3 DNA reads as TGTGCCACCAGTGACTCCACGACTAGCGGGAGACTCTACAATGAGCAGTTCTTC. Translated: CATSDSTTSGRLYNEQFF.

This clone was seen once. The genes are TRBV11-3 and TRBJ1-6, with TRBD1 as a possible D gene (6 bases). Germline CDR1 is SGHNT and CDR2 is YENEEA. The CDR3 extends over 17 amino acids. Trimming took off 0 bases at V and 7 bases at J, with 16 bases between the two ends. Here the CDR3 DNA reads TGTGCCAGCAGCTTAGAGTTTGCGGACAGCGTGAATTCACCCCTCCACTTT. Translating it yields CASSLEFADSVNSPLHF.

The V call is TRBV5-1, the J call TRBJ1-2; 12 bases match TRBD1. J lost 6 bases, V lost 6 bases, and 9 bases had no gene match. In germline, CDR1 is SGHRS, CDR2 YFSETQ. The CDR3 has 15 residues. Here the CDR3 reads CASTSLGTGGNGYTF. CDR3 nucleotide sequence: TGCGCCAGCACCTCCCTTGGGACAGGGGGCAATGGCTACACCTTC.

The rearrangement uses TRBV21-1 and TRBJ1-3; the table assigns TRBD1, which was not confirmed against the DNA. TRBV21-1 is tagged as a pseudogene. This CDR3 region has 16 residues. The CDR3 region has the DNA TGTGCCAGCAGCAAATCCGACCCCAGGGGGCTGGACACCATATATTTT. This sequence encodes CASSKSDPRGLDTIYF.

The CDR3 sequence is CASSPLGSDTGELFF. In DNA, the CDR3 is TGTGCCAGCAGCCCCCTTGGTAGCGACACCGGGGAGCTGTTTTTT. The V and J genes are TRBV7-3 and TRBJ2-2; D might be TRBD2 (5 bases). The CDR3 contains 15 residues. Trimming took 5 bases from V and 3 from J, leaving 13 bases between them. Germline V CDR1 and CDR2: SGHTA, FQGTGA.

This clone has a single count. The chain has TRBV30 and TRBJ2-6; 7 nucleotides line up with TRBD1. J was trimmed by 0 bases and V by 4 bases; bases with no gene match: 3. Per germline, CDR1 GTSNPN and CDR2 SVGIG (reference sequence). The CDR3 consists of 15 residues. CDR3 coding DNA: TGTGCCTGGACCCGGGACAGCTCTGGGGCCAACGTCCTGACTTTC. Translating it yields CAWTRDSSGANVLTF.

This clone was detected once. The rearrangement joins TRBV18 to TRBJ1-1; D perhaps matches TRBD1 (6 bases). V was cut by 6 bases and J by 1 base, with 9 bases left in between. The germline CDR1 and CDR2 sequences are KGHSH and LQKENI. The CDR3 sequence is 13 residues long. CDR3 in amino acids: CASSGDTNTEAFF. DNA of the CDR3: TGTGCCAGCTCGGGGGACACGAACACTGAAGCTTTCTTT.

The chain is built from TRBV27 and TRBJ1-5; D remains unclear. The germline gives CDR1 MNHEY, CDR2 SMNVEV (reference sequence). This CDR3 comprises 12 residues. V shed 10 bases and J shed 4 bases, with 11 bases lying between them. This CDR3 reads CATGSRNQPQHF. The CDR3 region has the DNA TGTGCCACCGGTAGTCGGAATCAGCCCCAGCATTTT.

The CDR3 loop reads CASSPPGQKYEQYF. The DNA for the CDR3 is TGTGCCAGCAGTCCACCGGGACAGAAATACGAGCAGTACTTC. This rearrangement joins TRBV25-1 to TRBJ2-7; 7 nucleotides match TRBD1. The junction had 8 bases not matched to a gene; V was cut back by 5 bases and J by 4 bases. Germline V CDR1 and CDR2: MGHDK, SYGVNS. The CDR3 loop spans 14 amino acids.

V is TRBV4-3 and J is TRBJ1-6; D is perhaps TRBD1 (5 bases). V lost 5 bases and J 4 bases, leaving 18 bases between the germline ends. The CDR3 has 17 residues. In germline, CDR1 is LGHNA, CDR2 YSLEER. As DNA, the CDR3 is TGCGCCAGCAGCAGCGGGGCTAATCAACATTATAATTCACCCCTCCACTTT. This gives the protein CASSSGANQHYNSPLHF.

The V and J genes are TRBV27 and TRBJ1-2; D ambiguous. The CDR3 runs 14 residues. Trimming took off 0 bases at V and 8 bases at J, with 13 bases between the two ends. Germline V lookup: CDR1 MNHEY, CDR2 SMNVEV (reference sequence). The chain's CDR3 is CASSLSGPLGGYTF. CDR3 bases: TGTGCCAGCAGTTTATCTGGCCCGTTGGGCGGCTACACCTTC.

This chain uses TRBV7-3 with TRBJ2-3, with 9 bases that match TRBD2. The germline V gene has CDR1 SGHTA and CDR2 FQGTGA. With 5 bases clipped from V and 5 bases from J, the junction kept 11 bases outside the gene matches. The CDR3 covers 16 residues. As DNA, the CDR3 is TGTGCCAGCAGCCCGAATAGCGGGAGCGGTGGAGATACGCAGTATTTT. Encoded protein: CASSPNSGSGGDTQYF.

In this sample, this clone turned up a few times. The chain couples TRBV7-9 to TRBJ1-3, with D hard to call. The CDR3 has 15 residues. V was cut by 5 bases and J by 4 bases, with 15 bases left in between. Germline assignment: CDR1 SEHNR and CDR2 FQNEAQ (reference sequence). The CDR3 DNA sequence: TGTGCCAGCAGCCTGAGTACGGGGTCCGGAAACACCATATATTTT. Its protein is CASSLSTGSGNTIYF.

V gene TRBV19 combines with J gene TRBJ1-3; 7 bases match TRBD1. V shed 7 bases and J 6 bases; nucleotides not matched to a gene: 9. This CDR3 spans 14 amino acids. CDR1 and CDR2 from the germline V gene are LNHDA and SQIVND (reference sequence). In nucleotides, the CDR3 is TGTGCCAGTACCACGGAGACAGGGACAAACACCATATATTTT. Protein product: CASTTETGTNTIYF.

This clone came up once. The genes are TRBV7-9 and TRBJ1-2, with 10 bases aligning to TRBD1. V shed 4 bases and J 4 bases; nucleotides not matched to a gene: 3. CDR3 length equals 14 residues. CDR1 and CDR2 from the germline V gene are SEHNR and FQNEAQ (reference sequence). This CDR3 reads CASSYGQGGYGYTF. The CDR3 DNA is TGTGCCAGCAGCTACGGACAGGGGGGCTATGGCTACACCTTC.

Here the CDR3 reads CAWSVKLRGGTNEKLFF. The CDR3 DNA reads TGTGCCTGGAGTGTTAAGTTGCGCGGGGGAACTAATGAAAAACTGTTTTTT. The rearrangement links TRBV30 to TRBJ1-4; a weak D match, TRBD1 (5 bases). Deletions cut 0 bases from V and 1 base from J, with 15 bases between. CDR1 and CDR2 from the germline V gene are GTSNPN and SVGIG (reference sequence). The CDR3 spans 17 residues.

The chain combines TRBV5-4 with TRBJ1-1, with a possible D match to TRBD1 (5 bases). V was pared by 2 bases and J by 0 bases, with 14 bases between. The CDR3 covers 16 residues. The germline V gene encodes CDR1 SGHNT and CDR2 YYREEE (reference sequence). In DNA, the CDR3 is TGTGCCAGCAGCTTTATGGCGAGACAGATGAACACTGAAGCTTTCTTT. It codes for CASSFMARQMNTEAFF.

V usage is TRBV27 and J usage is TRBJ2-1; 7 bases align to TRBD2. The germline gives CDR1 MNHEY, CDR2 SMNVEV (reference sequence). CDR3 size: 13 residues. As DNA, the CDR3 is TGTGCGGTAAGGGCGGCTAGCGGAAATGAGCAGTTCTTC. Amino acids: CAVRAASGNEQFF.

J is TRBJ2-1 and V is TRBV29-1, with 10 bases fitting TRBD2. The V gene's germline CDR1 is SQVTM and CDR2 ANQGSEA. The CDR3 totals 14 residues. V dropped 6 bases and J dropped 5; count of bases not matched to a gene: 7. In nucleotides, the CDR3 is TGCAGCGTCAACCCTAGCGGGAGTAACAATGAGCAGTTCTTC. The encoded protein is CSVNPSGSNNEQFF.

The chain employs TRBV11-1 and TRBJ2-1; 7 bases fit TRBD2. Germline V lookup: CDR1 SGHAT, CDR2 FQDESV (reference sequence). The CDR3 is made up of 15 amino acids. Trimming at V came to 6 bases and at J to 2 bases, leaving 7 bases not matched to a gene. For the CDR3, the DNA is TGTGCCAGCAGTTATACCAGCGGGGCCTACAATGAGCAGTTCTTC. Its translation: CASSYTSGAYNEQFF.